This TCR beta chain came from a study of T cell responses to AZD1222 COVID-19 vaccine. The table came from immunoSEQ multiplex PCR; TCRdb's copy has only in-frame clones and leaves some out. The data hold around 45,000 clones, with about four fifths observed a single time. Note on this clone: Its target is not known.

Germline CDR1 reads PRHDT; CDR2 reads FYEKMQ (reference sequence). The CDR3 has 17 residues. J gave up 8 bases and V 6 bases, and 14 bases lay outside the gene matches. Findings and caveats of the study: Repertoire samples came only from after the peak T cell response. Donors were largely white British and mainly female; clonal diversity was possibly underestimated.

This receptor was taken from an adult who received the MenACWY meningococcal vaccine as a control. V gene TRBV13 combines with J gene TRBJ1-6, with 9 bases that match TRBD1. Sequenced material: peripheral blood, taken 28 days after the second dose of the MenACWY control vaccine. The chain's CDR3 is CASSPPGTGTGDSPLHF. The DNA for the CDR3 is TGTGCCAGCAGTCCGCCCGGGACAGGGACGGGGGATTCACCCCTCCACTTT.